This T cell receptor (beta chain) was profiled in a study of blood T cell repertoires in COVID-19. This table comes from immunoSEQ multiplex PCR, and its TCRdb copy is limited to in-frame clones, with some not included. The sample holds 300,000 or so clones; 80% to 90% are singletons and the top ten take approximately 1.2%. The germline V and J ends were trimmed by 7 bases and 2 bases, with 8 bases remaining between them. Germline CDR1 and CDR2: SNHLY and FYNNEI. The CDR3 length is 12 residues. The rearrangement links TRBV2 to TRBJ2-5, with D hard to call. The sequenced sample was peripheral blood. The clonotype originates from a woman between 50 and 59 years old with acute or convalescent COVID-19. In DNA, the CDR3 is TGTGCCAGCAATTGGGCTCAAGAGACCCAGTACTTC. Translated: CASNWAQETQYF. Drawing the rest from reference TRBV2 and TRBJ2-5, the complete variable domain is EPEVTQTPSHQVTQMGQEVILRCVPISNHLYFYWYRQILGQKVEFLVSFYNNEISEKSEIFDDQFSVERPDGSNFTLKIRSTKLEDSAMYFCASNWAQETQYFGPGTRLLVL.